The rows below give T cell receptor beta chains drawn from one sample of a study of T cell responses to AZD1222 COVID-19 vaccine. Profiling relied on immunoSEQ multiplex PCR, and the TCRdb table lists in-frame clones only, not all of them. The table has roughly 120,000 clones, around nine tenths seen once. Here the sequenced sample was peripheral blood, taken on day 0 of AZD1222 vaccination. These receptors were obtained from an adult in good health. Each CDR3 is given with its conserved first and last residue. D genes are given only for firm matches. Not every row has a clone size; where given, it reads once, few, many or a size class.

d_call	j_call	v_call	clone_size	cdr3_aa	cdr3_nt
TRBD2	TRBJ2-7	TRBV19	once	CATSPGVAGPYEQYF	TGTGCCACCAGCCCGGGGGTAGCGGGACCATACGAGCAGTACTTC
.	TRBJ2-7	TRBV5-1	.	CASRYSRSYEQYF	TGCGCCAGCAGGTATAGTCGCAGCTACGAGCAGTACTTC
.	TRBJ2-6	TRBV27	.	CASSLWGSGANVLTF	TGTGCCAGCAGTTTATGGGGGTCCGGGGCCAACGTCCTGACTTTC
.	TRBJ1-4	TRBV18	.	CASSPNVGGRDEKLFF	TGTGCCAGCTCACCAAATGTAGGTGGCAGGGATGAAAAACTGTTTTTT
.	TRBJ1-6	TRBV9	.	CASSVMDGNSPLHF	TGTGCCAGCAGCGTCATGGACGGCAATTCACCCCTCCACTTT
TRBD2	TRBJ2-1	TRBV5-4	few	CASSLDIAGVVFF	TGTGCCAGCAGCTTGGATATAGCGGGAGTAGTTTTCTTC
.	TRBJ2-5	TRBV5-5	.	CASSLGAGTVGTQYF	TGTGCCAGCAGCTTAGGGGCGGGAACGGTGGGGACCCAGTACTTC
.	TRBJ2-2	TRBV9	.	CASSVALAANTGELFF	TGTGCCAGCAGCGTAGCCCTCGCGGCGAACACCGGGGAGCTGTTTTTT
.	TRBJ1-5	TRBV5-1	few	CASRKGLESLGPQHF	TGCGCCAGCAGGAAGGGGTTAGAGAGTCTAGGTCCCCAGCATTTT
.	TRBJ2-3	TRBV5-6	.	CASSLGGSSTDTQYF	TGTGCCAGCAGCTTGGGAGGGAGTAGCACAGATACGCAGTATTTT
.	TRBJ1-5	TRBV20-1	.	CSASRTALHQPQHF	TGCAGTGCTAGTCGGACAGCTCTTCATCAGCCCCAGCATTTT
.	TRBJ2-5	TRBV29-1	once	CSVEGAGKTQYF	TGCAGCGTAGAAGGGGCAGGGAAGACCCAGTACTTC
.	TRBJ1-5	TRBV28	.	CASSLLAGDQPQHF	TGTGCCAGCAGTTTATTGGCGGGGGATCAGCCCCAGCATTTT